Listed below are T cell receptor beta chains from one sample, sequenced in a study of spatial heterogeneity in lung cancer. TCRdb processed the 5' RACE reads anew with MiXCR; each CDR3 protein has one entry. The data hold more than 2,500 distinct CDR3 sequences, with about 6% observed a single time. The material sequenced was lung tumor tissue, taken at surgery. The origin of the receptors is a male donor with early-stage non-small cell lung cancer. CDR3s include the opening cysteine and the closing phenylalanine or tryptophan. The order of the fields is CDR3 protein, CDR3 DNA, clone size, D gene, J gene, V gene. The D gene is left open where the match is weak. Not all rows give a size; the values are once, few, many and, for expanded clones, a class.

CDR3aa: CASSSLSLSSEQYF; CDR3nt: TGTGCCAGCAGTTCTTTAAGCCTCTCGTCCGAGCAGTACTTC; abundance: medium-sized; d_gene: -; j_gene: TRBJ2-7; v_gene: TRBV6-2/TRBV6-3
CDR3aa: CASSPHSGPIQAFF; CDR3nt: TGTGCCAGCAGCCCACACTCCGGGCCAATACAAGCTTTCTTT; abundance: medium-sized; d_gene: -; j_gene: TRBJ1-1; v_gene: TRBV28
CDR3aa: CASSTSLAGVGETQYF; CDR3nt: TGTGCCAGCAGTACCTCACTAGCGGGAGTAGGAGAGACCCAGTACTTC; abundance: medium-sized; d_gene: TRBD2; j_gene: TRBJ2-5; v_gene: TRBV6-6
CDR3aa: CATKGDGEAFF; CDR3nt: TGTGCCACCAAAGGGGATGGTGAAGCTTTCTTT; abundance: medium-sized; d_gene: -; j_gene: TRBJ1-1; v_gene: TRBV6-6
CDR3aa: CASNDPGQGPREQYF; CDR3nt: TGTGCCAGCAATGATCCGGGACAGGGGCCCAGGGAGCAGTACTTC; abundance: medium-sized; d_gene: TRBD1; j_gene: TRBJ2-7; v_gene: TRBV6-2/TRBV6-3
CDR3aa: CASSLRQGRGYTF; CDR3nt: TGTGCCAGCAGTTTAAGGCAGGGTCGAGGCTACACCTTC; abundance: medium-sized; d_gene: -; j_gene: TRBJ1-2; v_gene: TRBV27
CDR3aa: CSAREMSSDYEQYF; CDR3nt: TGCAGTGCTAGAGAGATGAGTTCGGACTACGAGCAGTACTTC; abundance: -; d_gene: -; j_gene: TRBJ2-7; v_gene: TRBV20-1
CDR3aa: CASSPPPGGYTF; CDR3nt: TGCGCCAGCAGCCCACCACCGGGCGGCTACACCTTC; abundance: medium-sized; d_gene: -; j_gene: TRBJ1-2; v_gene: TRBV5-1
CDR3aa: CASSPTDRKQFF; CDR3nt: TGTGCCAGCTCACCAACCGACAGAAAGCAGTTCTTC; abundance: medium-sized; d_gene: -; j_gene: TRBJ2-1; v_gene: TRBV18
CDR3aa: CASSVTGDSSYEQYF; CDR3nt: TGTGCCAGCAGTGTGACGGGGGATAGCTCCTACGAGCAGTACTTC; abundance: -; d_gene: -; j_gene: TRBJ2-7; v_gene: TRBV6-1
CDR3aa: CSVDRAGSTGEQYF; CDR3nt: TGCAGCGTTGATAGAGCGGGAAGCACTGGCGAGCAGTACTTC; abundance: medium-sized; d_gene: TRBD2; j_gene: TRBJ2-7; v_gene: TRBV29-1
CDR3aa: CATRSTGGIQYF; CDR3nt: TGTGCCACCAGATCAACAGGCGGGATTCAGTACTTC; abundance: medium-sized; d_gene: -; j_gene: TRBJ2-4; v_gene: TRBV24-1
CDR3aa: CASRRDTYQSQHF; CDR3nt: TGTGCCAGCAGACGGGACACATATCAGTCCCAGCATTTT; abundance: medium-sized; d_gene: -; j_gene: TRBJ1-5; v_gene: TRBV2
CDR3aa: CSASGVRGDTDTQYF; CDR3nt: TGCAGTGCTAGTGGCGTCCGGGGGGACACAGATACGCAGTATTTT; abundance: -; d_gene: TRBD2; j_gene: TRBJ2-3; v_gene: TRBV20-1
CDR3aa: CASSLTVNTGELFF; CDR3nt: TGTGCCAGCAGCCTGACGGTGAACACCGGGGAGCTGTTTTTT; abundance: -; d_gene: -; j_gene: TRBJ2-2; v_gene: TRBV3-1
CDR3aa: CASSWGQLTGELFF; CDR3nt: TGTGCCAGCAGCTGGGGACAGCTCACCGGGGAGCTGTTTTTT; abundance: many; d_gene: TRBD1; j_gene: TRBJ2-2; v_gene: TRBV6-2/TRBV6-3
CDR3aa: CSATTSGSAGDTQYF; CDR3nt: TGCAGTGCTACGACTAGCGGGAGTGCGGGGGATACGCAGTATTTT; abundance: medium-sized; d_gene: TRBD2; j_gene: TRBJ2-3; v_gene: TRBV20-1
CDR3aa: CSVRRDGEQYF; CDR3nt: TGCAGCGTGCGCAGGGATGGCGAGCAGTACTTC; abundance: medium-sized; d_gene: -; j_gene: TRBJ2-7; v_gene: TRBV29-1
CDR3aa: CASSQDPSWRDNTGELFF; CDR3nt: TGCGCCAGCAGCCAAGATCCCTCATGGCGGGACAACACCGGGGAGCTGTTTTTT; abundance: medium-sized; d_gene: -; j_gene: TRBJ2-2; v_gene: TRBV4-3
CDR3aa: CASLFQGNTEAFF; CDR3nt: TGTGCCAGCCTTTTCCAGGGGAACACTGAAGCTTTCTTT; abundance: medium-sized; d_gene: -; j_gene: TRBJ1-1; v_gene: TRBV11-2
CDR3aa: CASSLGLRAQETQYF; CDR3nt: TGTGCCAGCAGCTTAGGTTTGCGGGCACAAGAGACCCAGTACTTC; abundance: medium-sized; d_gene: -; j_gene: TRBJ2-5; v_gene: TRBV7-2